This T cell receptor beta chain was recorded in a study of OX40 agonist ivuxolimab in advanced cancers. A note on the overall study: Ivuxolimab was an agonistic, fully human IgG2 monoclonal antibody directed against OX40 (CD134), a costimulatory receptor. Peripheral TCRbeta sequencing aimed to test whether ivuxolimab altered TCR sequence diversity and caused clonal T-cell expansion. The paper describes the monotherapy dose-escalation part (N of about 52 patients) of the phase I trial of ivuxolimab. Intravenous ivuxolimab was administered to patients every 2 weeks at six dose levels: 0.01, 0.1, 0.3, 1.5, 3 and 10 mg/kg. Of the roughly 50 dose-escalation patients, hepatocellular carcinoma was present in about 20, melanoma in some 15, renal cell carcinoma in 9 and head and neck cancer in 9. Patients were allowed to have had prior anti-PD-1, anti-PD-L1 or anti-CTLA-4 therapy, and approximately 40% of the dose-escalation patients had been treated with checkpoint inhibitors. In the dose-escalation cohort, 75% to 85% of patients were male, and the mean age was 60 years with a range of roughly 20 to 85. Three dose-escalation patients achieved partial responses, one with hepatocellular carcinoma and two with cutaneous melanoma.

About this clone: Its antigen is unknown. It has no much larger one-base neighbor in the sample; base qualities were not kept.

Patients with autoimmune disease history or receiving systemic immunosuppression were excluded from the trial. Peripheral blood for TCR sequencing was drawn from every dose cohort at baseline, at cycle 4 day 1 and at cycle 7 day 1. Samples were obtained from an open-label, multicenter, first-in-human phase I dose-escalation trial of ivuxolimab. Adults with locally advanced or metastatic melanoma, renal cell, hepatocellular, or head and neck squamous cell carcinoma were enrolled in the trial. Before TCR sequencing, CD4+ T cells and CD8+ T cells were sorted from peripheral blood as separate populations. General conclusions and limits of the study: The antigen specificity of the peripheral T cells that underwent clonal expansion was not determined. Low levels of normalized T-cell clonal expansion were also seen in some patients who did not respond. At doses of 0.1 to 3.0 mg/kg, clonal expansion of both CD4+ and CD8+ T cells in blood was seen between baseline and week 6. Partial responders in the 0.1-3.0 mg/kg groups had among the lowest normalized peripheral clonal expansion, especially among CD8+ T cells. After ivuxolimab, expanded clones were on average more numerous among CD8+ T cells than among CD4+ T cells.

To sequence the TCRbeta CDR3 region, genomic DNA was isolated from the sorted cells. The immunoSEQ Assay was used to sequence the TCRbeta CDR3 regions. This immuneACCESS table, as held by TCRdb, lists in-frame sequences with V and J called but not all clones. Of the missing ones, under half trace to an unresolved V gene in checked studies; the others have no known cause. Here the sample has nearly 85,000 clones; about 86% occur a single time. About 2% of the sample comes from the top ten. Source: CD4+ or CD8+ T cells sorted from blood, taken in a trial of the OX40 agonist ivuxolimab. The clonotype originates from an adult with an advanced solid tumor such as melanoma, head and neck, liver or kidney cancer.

The CDR3 protein sequence reads: CASSFSGTGSWVTEAFF. The DNA sequence is as follows: TGTGCCAGCAGTTTCTCCGGGACAGGGTCTTGGGTCACTGAAGCTTTCTTT. The chain couples TRBV27 to TRBJ1-1, with 9 junctional bases fitting TRBD1. CDR1 MNHEY and CDR2 SMNVEV are derived from the germline V gene (reference sequence). The CDR3 starts with the cysteine, ends with the phenylalanine, and has 17 residues. This entry keeps only the CDR3 DNA: 51 bases, framed from base 1. V trim: 3 bases; J trim: 4 bases; unmatched bases: 12.